Each of the 9 T cell receptor beta chains below was sequenced from the same sample in a study of blood T cell repertoires in COVID-19. Only in-frame clones appear in the TCRdb table, and some are missing; sequencing was by immunoSEQ multiplex PCR. Seen here are around 60,000 clones, around 90% observed once, and the top ten hold over 3.5%. The sequenced material came from peripheral blood. The receptors were gathered from a man between 50 and 59 years old with active COVID-19.

The V gene is TRBV18, the J gene TRBJ1-2; 7 positions agree with TRBD1. CDR1 is KGHSH and CDR2 is LQKENI in the germline V gene. The CDR3 sequence is 11 residues long. Germline trimming cut 6 bases from V and 9 bases from J; bases unmatched to any gene: 4. The CDR3 here is CASSYRGRYTF. DNA for the CDR3: TGTGCCAGCTCGTACAGGGGTCGCTACACCTTC.

The rearrangement joins TRBV7-6 to TRBJ1-1, with TRBD1 matching over 12 bases. After removal of 4 bases from V and 0 bases from J, the junction contained 3 bases not matched to a gene. This CDR3 has 16 residues. Germline V CDR1 and CDR2: SGHVS, FNYEAQ. The CDR3 coding sequence is TGTGCCAGCAGCTCGGGACAGGGGGCGTTGAACACTGAAGCTTTCTTT. Protein product: CASSSGQGALNTEAFF.

This clone was seen just once. The chain has TRBV5-4 and TRBJ1-6, with TRBD1 identical over 8 bases. Losses at the gene ends were 5 bases for V and 7 bases for J; bases not matched to a gene: 8. This CDR3 spans 15 amino acids. Germline CDR1 SGHNT, CDR2 YYREEE (reference sequence). The CDR3 reads CASSKLDRANSPLHF. As DNA, the CDR3 is TGTGCCAGCAGTAAATTGGACAGGGCCAATTCACCCCTCCACTTT.

This chain links TRBV7-8 with TRBJ1-2; 7 bases fit TRBD1. This CDR3 comprises 13 residues. CDR1 and CDR2 (germline): SGHVS, FQNEAQ. V lost 5 bases to trimming and J lost 4 bases; unmatched junction nucleotides: 4. The CDR3 is CASSQGTAYGYTF. The CDR3 region has the DNA TGTGCCAGCAGCCAAGGGACAGCCTATGGCTACACCTTC.

The rearrangement links TRBV5-6 to TRBJ2-4; D possibly corresponds to TRBD1 (5 bases). The CDR3 covers 16 residues. Germline V gene sequence: CDR1 SGHDT, CDR2 YYEEEE. V was shortened by 1 base and J by 0 bases, with 11 bases between the two germline ends. The CDR3 is CASSLWGALAKNIQYF. CDR3 DNA sequence: TGTGCCAGCAGCTTGTGGGGCGCTTTAGCCAAAAACATTCAGTACTTC.

This clone was counted a few times. The chain links TRBV20-1 to TRBJ1-5, with D possibly matching TRBD1 (5 bases). From germline, CDR1 is DFQATT and CDR2 SNEGSKA (reference sequence). Trimming shortened V by 3 bases and J by 0 bases, and 12 bases separated the two germline ends. The CDR3 extends over 15 amino acids. CDR3 nucleotide sequence: TGCAGTGCTAGTTTTACAGGAATTAGCAATCAGCCCCAGCATTTT. It yields the protein CSASFTGISNQPQHF.

V gene TRBV2 combines with J gene TRBJ1-2; TRBD1 matches at 7 bases. The CDR3 length is 15 residues. CDR1 SNHLY and CDR2 FYNNEI come from the germline V gene. J gave up 6 bases and V 2 bases, and 9 bases lay outside the gene matches. CDR3 sequence reads: CASSEWTGFTNGYTF. CDR3 nucleotides: TGTGCCAGCAGTGAATGGACAGGTTTTACGAATGGCTACACCTTC.

The chain couples TRBV27 to TRBJ2-2; D call uncertain. The V end lost 5 bases, the J end lost 6 bases, and 13 bases lay between the germline ends. The CDR3 covers 14 residues. Germline V CDR1 and CDR2: MNHEY, SMNVEV (reference sequence). Here the CDR3 reads CASSPRFPAGELFF. The CDR3, as DNA: TGTGCCAGCAGTCCTAGGTTCCCTGCCGGGGAGCTGTTTTTT.

J is TRBJ1-6 and V is TRBV12-5; no clear D. This CDR3 is built from 13 residues. The germline CDR1 and CDR2 sequences are LGHNT and FRNRAP. Trimming stripped 2 bases from V and 7 bases from J, with 6 bases between. CDR3 nucleotide sequence: TGTGCTAGTGGTTTGACAGTGAATTCACCCCTCCACTTT. Amino acids: CASGLTVNSPLHF.